This passage covers 30 T cell receptor beta chains from one sample sequenced in a study of blood T cell repertoires in COVID-19. Produced via immunoSEQ multiplex PCR; TCRdb's table is partial and in-frame only. This table holds tens of thousands of clones, 89% found once. The sequenced sample consisted of peripheral blood. These receptors were obtained from a woman aged 45-65 years with active COVID-19.

V and J are TRBV10-3 and TRBJ2-4; D is ambiguous. This CDR3 region has 15 residues. Germline-derived CDR1 and CDR2 are ENHRY and SYGVKD. V was pared by 6 bases and J by 2 bases, with 14 bases between. The chain's CDR3 is CAISSSVLTKNIQYF. CDR3 nucleotides: TGTGCCATCAGCAGCAGCGTCTTAACCAAAAACATTCAGTACTTC.

Only one count was recorded for this clone. This rearrangement joins TRBV4-1 to TRBJ2-5; possibly TRBD2 for D (5 bases). The CDR3 length is 14 residues. V lost 1 base to trimming and J lost 5 bases, with 11 bases between them. The germline gives CDR1 MGHRA, CDR2 YSYEKL. The CDR3 coding sequence is TGCGCCAGCAGCCAAGGAGGGCGCAGGGAGACCCAGTACTTC. As protein: CASSQGGRRETQYF.

The chain employs TRBV11-2 and TRBJ2-5; 8 bases are a match to TRBD2. The ends lost 4 bases at V and 5 bases at J; junction bases unmatched: 6. The length of the CDR3 is 14 residues. Germline values: CDR1 SGHAT, CDR2 FQNNGV. CDR3 bases: TGTGCCAGCAGCTCAATAGCGGGACTGGAGACCCAGTACTTC. This translates into CASSSIAGLETQYF. Supplemented by reference TRBV11-2 and TRBJ2-5, the full variable domain reads EAGVAQSPRYKIIEKRQSVAFWCNPISGHATLYWYQQILGQGPKLLIQFQNNGVVDDSQLPKDRFSAERLKGVDSTLKIQPAKLEDSAVYLCASSSIAGLETQYFGPGTRLLVL.

The chain recombines TRBV30 with TRBJ1-6; 7 nucleotides line up with TRBD1. V was pared by 1 base and J by 6 bases, with 6 bases of the junction left unmatched. CDR1 GTSNPN and CDR2 SVGIG come from the germline V gene (reference sequence). This CDR3 region has 15 residues. The CDR3 spells CAWSDPGQLNSPLHF. The DNA for the CDR3 is TGTGCCTGGAGTGACCCGGGACAGCTTAATTCACCCCTCCACTTT.

The genes are TRBV15 and TRBJ2-7, with D perhaps TRBD1 (6 bases). The germline V and J ends were trimmed by 0 bases and 2 bases, with 11 bases remaining between them. CDR3 length: 15 amino acids. Germline CDR1 and CDR2: LNHNV and YYDKDF (reference sequence). The chain's CDR3 is CATSRDYTGTYEQYF. CDR3 sequence (DNA): TGTGCCACCAGCAGAGATTACACAGGGACCTACGAGCAGTACTTC. Combining the CDR3 with reference TRBV15 and TRBJ2-7 gives the whole variable domain DAMVIQNPRYQVTQFGKPVTLSCSQTLNHNVMYWYQQKSSQAPKLLFHYYDKDFNNEADTPDNFQSRRPNTSFCFLDIRSPGLGDTAMYLCATSRDYTGTYEQYFGPGTRLTVT.

The chain joins TRBV15 to TRBJ2-1, with 8 nucleotides matching TRBD1. The CDR3 is 17 amino acids. Germline V gives CDR1 LNHNV, CDR2 YYDKDF (reference sequence). The V gene end was trimmed by 4 bases and the J gene end by 0 bases; junction bases not matched to a gene: 8. The CDR3 nucleotides are TGTGCCACCAGCACCCGGACAGGGCGTAGCTCCTACAATGAGCAGTTCTTC. Residues: CATSTRTGRSSYNEQFF.

The rearrangement uses TRBV7-9 and TRBJ2-7; 14 nucleotides align to TRBD2. V was clipped by 8 bases and J by 6 bases; unmatched bases: 15. CDR3 length: 17 amino acids. In germline, CDR1 is SEHNR, CDR2 FQNEAQ (reference sequence). DNA of the CDR3: TGTGCCAGCTGCCACGGGACTAGCGGGAGATTAGAGTGCGAGCAGTACTTC. Its protein product is CASCHGTSGRLECEQYF.

This clone has a single count. This sequence joins TRBV12-3 or TRBV12-4 and TRBJ2-5, with a weak D call TRBD1 (6 bases). The V end lost 3 bases, the J end lost 7 bases, and 9 bases lay between the germline ends. The CDR3 is 12 residues long. The DNA of the CDR3 is TGTGCCAGCAGTTTGGGGGCTTGGACCCAGTACTTC. It yields the protein CASSLGAWTQYF.

The chain has TRBV2 and TRBJ2-1, with a weak D call TRBD1 (6 bases). Trimming took off 4 bases at V and 5 bases at J, with 12 bases between the two ends. Germline CDR1 reads SNHLY; CDR2 reads FYNNEI. This CDR3 has 14 residues. The CDR3 spells CASSVARGNNEQFF. The CDR3 region has the DNA TGTGCCAGCAGTGTGGCTAGGGGGAACAATGAGCAGTTCTTC.

The rearrangement links TRBV7-9 to TRBJ1-6; 7 positions match TRBD1. The CDR3 is 15 amino acids. The germline gives CDR1 SEHNR, CDR2 FQNEAQ (reference sequence). V lost 8 bases and J lost 7; bases outside the gene matches: 11. CDR3 amino acids: CASARTGSANSPLHF. In DNA form, the CDR3 reads TGTGCCAGCGCCAGGACAGGCTCCGCCAATTCACCCCTCCACTTT.

In regard to this clone: One end of the junction fails to match germline, which may point to a read error. The CDR3 loop is CASSLSQGGGNEQFF. In nucleotides, the CDR3 is TGTGCTAGCAGCTTAAGTCAGGGCGGTGGCAATGAGCAGTTCTTC. V is TRBV7-7 and J is TRBJ2-1; TRBD1 might be the D (5 bases). Looked up from germline, CDR1 is SSHAT and CDR2 is FNYEAQ (reference sequence). This CDR3 spans 15 amino acids.

This chain joins TRBV25-1 and TRBJ2-3; D is possibly TRBD2 (6 bases). V dropped 2 bases and J dropped 5 bases, with 20 bases sitting between them. Germline CDR1 is MGHDK and CDR2 is SYGVNS. This CDR3 has 17 residues. CDR3 sequence (DNA): TGTGCCAGCAGTGAAGGAGGGCAGGCCCTCCGGGGAGATACGCAGTATTTT. It translates to CASSEGGQALRGDTQYF.

The chain recombines TRBV7-9 with TRBJ2-1; D call uncertain. Germline values: CDR1 SEHNR, CDR2 FQNEAQ (reference sequence). The V end lost 3 bases, the J end lost 11 bases, and 8 bases lay between the germline ends. The CDR3 is made up of 11 amino acids. The CDR3 DNA sequence: TGTGCCAGCAGCTTCCTACCTCAGCAGTTCTTC. Its protein product is CASSFLPQQFF.

The chain is built from TRBV19 and TRBJ2-1; 10 nucleotides agree with TRBD2. The trim removed 1 base at V and 0 bases at J, leaving 9 bases unmatched. Germline-derived CDR1 and CDR2 are LNHDA and SQIVND (reference sequence). CDR3 length: 19 amino acids. CDR3 DNA: TGTGCCAGTAGTATAGGCGGACTAGCGGACGCGTTCTCCTACAATGAGCAGTTCTTC. Protein product: CASSIGGLADAFSYNEQFF.

This sequence joins TRBV7-9 and TRBJ2-1; 13 bases are shared with TRBD2. The germline CDR1 and CDR2 sequences are SEHNR and FQNEAQ (reference sequence). The CDR3 covers 15 residues. J was trimmed by 7 bases and V by 1 base; bases with no gene match: 1. CDR3 in amino acids: CASSLELAGGNEQFF. CDR3 bases: TGTGCCAGCAGCTTAGAACTAGCGGGAGGGAATGAGCAGTTCTTC. The complete variable domain, with remaining parts taken from reference TRBV7-9 and TRBJ2-1, reads DTGVSQNPRHKITKRGQNVTFRCDPISEHNRLYWYRQTLGQGPEFLTYFQNEAQLEKSRLLSDRFSAERPKGSFSTLEIQRTEQGDSAMYLCASSLELAGGNEQFFGPGTRLTVL.

The rearrangement uses TRBV14 and TRBJ1-4, with 9 bases that match TRBD1. V lost 5 bases to trimming and J lost 0 bases; unmatched junction nucleotides: 4. The CDR3 contains 16 residues. Germline-derived CDR1 and CDR2 are SGHDN and FVKESK. The CDR3 sequence is CASSARQGATNEKLFF. The CDR3 DNA is TGTGCCAGCAGCGCAAGACAGGGGGCAACTAATGAAAAACTGTTTTTT.

The chain has TRBV18 and TRBJ1-2; TRBD1 matches at 10 bases. The germline CDR1 and CDR2 sequences are KGHSH and LQKENI. V trimming: 3 bases; J trimming: 7 bases; junction bases outside the gene matches: 8. CDR3 length: 15 residues. The CDR3 protein is CASSPGPGQGSGYTF. CDR3 nucleotide sequence: TGTGCCAGCTCACCGGGCCCGGGACAGGGGAGTGGCTACACCTTC. Together with reference TRBV18 and TRBJ1-2, the CDR3 gives the full variable domain: NAGVMQNPRHLVRRRGQEARLRCSPMKGHSHVYWYRQLPEEGLKFMVYLQKENIIDESGMPKERFSAEFPKEGPSILRIQQVVRGDSAAYFCASSPGPGQGSGYTFGSGTRLTVV.

The gene calls are TRBV3-1 (or the pseudogene TRBV3-2) and TRBJ2-5, with a tentative D call TRBD1 (5 bases). Germline V gene lookup returns CDR1 LGHDT and CDR2 YNNKEL (reference sequence). The V end lost 0 bases, the J end lost 6 bases, and 11 bases lay between the germline ends. The CDR3 runs to 14 residues. CDR3 amino acids: CASSQDERGQTQYF. For the CDR3, the DNA is TGTGCCAGCAGCCAAGATGAAAGGGGCCAGACCCAGTACTTC.

The chain uses TRBV7-2 and TRBJ1-1; no reliable D call. V was clipped by 5 bases and J by 2 bases, with 12 bases between them. The germline V gene encodes CDR1 SGHTA and CDR2 FQGNSA. CDR3 length: 14 amino acids. The CDR3 region has the DNA TGTGCCAGCAGCACTAGGGCCCTTAACACTGAAGCTTTCTTT. It specifies CASSTRALNTEAFF.

The chain joins TRBV19 to TRBJ2-2; 7 bases are shared with TRBD1. CDR3 length: 15 amino acids. Germline V lookup: CDR1 LNHDA, CDR2 SQIVND (reference sequence). Trimming at V came to 2 bases and at J to 5 bases, leaving 5 bases not matched to a gene. CDR3 amino acids: CASSIQGDWTGELFF. The CDR3, as DNA: TGTGCCAGTAGTATACAGGGGGATTGGACCGGGGAGCTGTTTTTT.

The CDR3 protein is CASSYPLVAEAFF. The CDR3 nucleotides are TGTGCCAGCAGTTACCCTCTTGTTGCTGAAGCTTTCTTT. The chain couples TRBV6-5 to TRBJ1-1; D not certain. The CDR3 loop spans 13 amino acids. V shed 2 bases and J shed 6 bases, with 10 bases lying between them. Germline V gene sequence: CDR1 MNHEY, CDR2 SVGAGI.

V gene TRBV10-2 combines with J gene TRBJ1-6; 8 bases agree with TRBD1. The germline V gene has CDR1 WSHSY and CDR2 SAAADI. The CDR3 is made up of 16 amino acids. The V gene end was trimmed by 5 bases and the J gene end by 10 bases; junction bases not matched to a gene: 13. CDR3 sequence (DNA): TGCGCCAGCAGTCCTATCAAGACAGGGGAGTGGTCACCCCTCCACTTT. Protein product: CASSPIKTGEWSPLHF.

The chain recombines TRBV6-5 with TRBJ2-1; possibly TRBD2 for D (5 bases). Germline V gives CDR1 MNHEY, CDR2 SVGAGI. This CDR3 contains 13 residues. Trimming shortened V by 2 bases and J by 12 bases, and 14 bases separated the two germline ends. The CDR3 region is CASSYLRGTRQFF. CDR3 DNA: TGTGCCAGCAGTTACCTCCGGGGAACTCGGCAGTTCTTC.

The V gene is TRBV28, the J gene TRBJ2-7; D call uncertain. The CDR3 sequence is 11 residues long. The ends were cut back, 5 bases at V and 2 bases at J, with 4 bases in the middle. Germline CDR1 and CDR2: MDHEN and SYDVKM. The CDR3 coding sequence is TGTGCCAGCAGTCTTACCTACGAGCAGTACTTC. Translation gives CASSLTYEQYF.

This chain joins TRBV5-1 and TRBJ1-4, with D maybe TRBD1 (6 bases). Germline V gene data show CDR1 as SGHRS and CDR2 as YFSETQ. V was pared by 0 bases and J by 7 bases, with 13 bases between. The CDR3 length is 15 residues. The CDR3 sequence is CASSLAVGGGEKLFF. The CDR3 nucleotides read TGCGCCAGCAGCTTGGCCGTAGGGGGTGGTGAAAAACTGTTTTTT.

The gene calls are TRBV10-3 and TRBJ2-5, with 7 bases that match TRBD2. V lost 6 bases, J lost 4 bases, and 8 bases stayed unmatched. There are 14 residues in the CDR3. CDR1 and CDR2 from the germline V gene are ENHRY and SYGVKD. The chain's CDR3 is CAIRRDPGGETQYF. CDR3 coding DNA: TGTGCCATCAGGAGGGACCCGGGGGGAGAGACCCAGTACTTC.

This clone was seen just once. The chain has TRBV29-1 and TRBJ1-2, with TRBD1 identical over 7 bases. CDR1 and CDR2 from the germline V gene are SQVTM and ANQGSEA. The CDR3 is made up of 11 amino acids. Germline trimming cut 5 bases from V and 4 bases from J; bases unmatched to any gene: 1. CDR3 nucleotides: TGCAGCGTTCGGGACAGCTATGGCTACACCTTC. It translates to CSVRDSYGYTF. Drawing the rest from reference TRBV29-1 and TRBJ1-2, the complete variable domain is SAVISQKPSRDICQRGTSLTIQCQVDSQVTMMFWYRQQPGQSLTLIATANQGSEATYESGFVIDKFPISRPNLTFSTLTVSNMSPEDSSIYLCSVRDSYGYTFGSGTRLTVV.

The chain links TRBV15 to TRBJ2-7; 9 positions agree with TRBD1. The germline CDR1 and CDR2 sequences are LNHNV and YYDKDF (reference sequence). The CDR3 sequence is 17 residues long. J lost 3 bases, V lost 0 bases, and 9 bases had no gene match. In DNA, the CDR3 is TGTGCCACCAGCAGAGATAGGATGGGACAGGGTGTCTACGAGCAGTACTTC. Amino acids: CATSRDRMGQGVYEQYF.

This chain uses TRBV2 with TRBJ1-2, with TRBD1 matching 10 bases. The CDR3 is 17 amino acids. V lost 0 bases and J lost 5; bases outside the gene matches: 9. In germline, CDR1 is SNHLY, CDR2 FYNNEI. The CDR3 DNA reads TGTGCCAGCAGTGAAGCTTTTCCAAGGACAGGGGGATATGGCTACACCTTC. Amino acids: CASSEAFPRTGGYGYTF.

This sequence joins TRBV10-2 and TRBJ2-7; 10 nucleotides match TRBD1. With V trimmed by 9 bases and J by 5 bases, 4 bases remained unmatched. CDR1 and CDR2 (germline): WSHSY, SAAADI. The CDR3 spans 12 residues. In DNA, the CDR3 is TGCGCCAGTGGACAGGGGGGGAACGAGCAGTACTTC. Protein: CASGQGGNEQYF.